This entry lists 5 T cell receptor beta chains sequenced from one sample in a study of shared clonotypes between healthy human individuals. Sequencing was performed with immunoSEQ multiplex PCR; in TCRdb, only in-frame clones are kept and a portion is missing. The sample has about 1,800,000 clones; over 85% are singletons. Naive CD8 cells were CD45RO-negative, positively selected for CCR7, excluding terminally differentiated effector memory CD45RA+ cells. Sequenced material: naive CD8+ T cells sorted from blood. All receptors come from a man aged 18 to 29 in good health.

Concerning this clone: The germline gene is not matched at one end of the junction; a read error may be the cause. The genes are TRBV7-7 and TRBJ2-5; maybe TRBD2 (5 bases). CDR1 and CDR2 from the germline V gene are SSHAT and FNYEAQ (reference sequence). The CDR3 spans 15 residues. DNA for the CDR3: TGTGCTAGCAGTCAATCGACGGGGTCCCGTGAGACCCAGTACTTC. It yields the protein CASSQSTGSRETQYF.

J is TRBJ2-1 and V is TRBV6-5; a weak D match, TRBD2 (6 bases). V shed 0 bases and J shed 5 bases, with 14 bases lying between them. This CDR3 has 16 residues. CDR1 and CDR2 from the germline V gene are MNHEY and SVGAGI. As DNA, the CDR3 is TGTGCCAGCAGTTACTCAGGTCTAGCGACCGACAATGAGCAGTTCTTC. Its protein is CASSYSGLATDNEQFF.

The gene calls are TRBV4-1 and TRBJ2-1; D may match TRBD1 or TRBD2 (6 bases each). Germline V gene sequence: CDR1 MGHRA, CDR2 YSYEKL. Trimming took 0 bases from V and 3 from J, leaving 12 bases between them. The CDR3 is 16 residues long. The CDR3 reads CASSQDPGANYNEQFF. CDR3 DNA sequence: TGCGCCAGCAGCCAAGATCCGGGGGCCAACTACAATGAGCAGTTCTTC.

The CDR3 protein is CASSFVTSSYEQYF. CDR3 DNA sequence: TGCGCCAGCAGCTTCGTGACTAGCTCCTACGAGCAGTACTTC. The chain employs TRBV5-1 and TRBJ2-7, with D tentatively TRBD2 (6 bases). V lost 2 bases and J 0 bases, leaving 9 bases between the germline ends. The CDR3 is made up of 14 amino acids. Germline V gene lookup returns CDR1 SGHRS and CDR2 YFSETQ.

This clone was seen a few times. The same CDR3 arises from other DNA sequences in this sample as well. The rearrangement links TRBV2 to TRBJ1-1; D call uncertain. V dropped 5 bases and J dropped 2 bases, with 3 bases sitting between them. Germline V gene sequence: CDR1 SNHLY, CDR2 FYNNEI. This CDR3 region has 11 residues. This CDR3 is CASSPNTEAFF. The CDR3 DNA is TGTGCCAGCAGTCCTAACACTGAAGCTTTCTTT.